The 9 T cell receptor beta chains reported below all come from one sample, sequenced in a study of cytomegalovirus exposure and HLA in healthy donors. It was with 60 Vbeta and 13 Jbeta primers that the PCR ran. Assay: immunoSEQ multiplex PCR; the TCRdb copy retains only in-frame clones and omits some. The sample has more than 100,000 clones; 80% are singletons. Sequencing used PBMCs. These receptors were obtained from a man aged 40-49 years in good health and CMV-seronegative.

The chain recombines TRBV28 with TRBJ1-1, with D possibly being TRBD1 (6 bases). The germline gives CDR1 MDHEN, CDR2 SYDVKM. CDR3 length: 13 residues. V dropped 10 bases and J dropped 5 bases, with 17 bases sitting between them. The CDR3 reads CAIGGQFGTEAFF. The CDR3 region has the DNA TGTGCCATCGGTGGACAGTTCGGGACTGAAGCTTTCTTT.

The CDR3 here is CASREDRNAGELFF. CDR3 bases: TGTGCCAGCAGGGAGGACCGGAATGCCGGGGAGCTGTTTTTT. The chain employs TRBV27 and TRBJ2-2, with a tentative D call TRBD2 (5 bases). Deletions cut 6 bases from V and 6 bases from J, with 14 bases between. Germline CDR1 is MNHEY and CDR2 is SMNVEV (reference sequence). This CDR3 is built from 14 residues.

V usage is TRBV18 and J usage is TRBJ2-7; 9 bases line up with TRBD2. Germline V gives CDR1 KGHSH, CDR2 LQKENI. The CDR3 is 14 amino acids. J gave up 5 bases and V 6 bases, and 8 bases lay outside the gene matches. The CDR3, as DNA: TGTGCCAGCTCGCTTAGCGGGGGACGAGACGAGCAGTACTTC. Its protein is CASSLSGGRDEQYF.

The chain uses TRBV11-2 and TRBJ2-7; 9 nucleotides line up with TRBD2. CDR1 is SGHAT, CDR2 FQNNGV, per germline. The CDR3 consists of 17 residues. The V gene end was trimmed by 0 bases and the J gene end by 0 bases; junction bases not matched to a gene: 6. For the CDR3, the DNA is TGTGCCAGCAGCTTAGATTTAAGCGGGAGGAGCTCCTACGAGCAGTACTTC. It translates to CASSLDLSGRSSYEQYF.

The chain joins TRBV5-1 to TRBJ2-3; 10 bases map to TRBD1. The CDR3 runs 16 residues. The germline V gene encodes CDR1 SGHRS and CDR2 YFSETQ. The junction had 4 bases not matched to a gene; V was cut back by 2 bases and J by 1 base. The CDR3 region has the DNA TGCGCCAGCAGCTTAATGACAGGGGGCGGCACAGATACGCAGTATTTT. Its translation: CASSLMTGGGTDTQYF.

J is TRBJ2-5 and V is TRBV4-2; 9 positions match TRBD1. CDR1 and CDR2 (germline): LGHNA, YNFKEQ. The ends lost 1 base at V and 0 bases at J; junction bases unmatched: 0. This CDR3 contains 15 residues. For the CDR3, the DNA is TGTGCCAGCAGCCAAGGGGACAGGGACCAAGAGACCCAGTACTTC. Translating it yields CASSQGDRDQETQYF.

This clone was detected a few times. The rearrangement links TRBV7-2 to TRBJ2-7; weak D call: TRBD1 (6 bases). The CDR3 runs to 13 residues. Trimming took off 4 bases at V and 6 bases at J, with 13 bases between the two ends. Germline assignment: CDR1 SGHTA and CDR2 FQGNSA. The CDR3 reads CASSSRTALEQYF. In nucleotides, the CDR3 is TGTGCCAGCAGCTCTCGGACAGCCCTCGAGCAGTACTTC. Full variable domain (rest looked up from reference TRBV7-2 and TRBJ2-7): GAGVSQSPSNKVTEKGKDVELRCDPISGHTALYWYRQSLGQGLEFLIYFQGNSAPDKSGLPSDRFSAERTGGSVSTLTIQRTQQEDSAVYLCASSSRTALEQYFGPGTRLTVT.

This clone has just a few counts. This chain uses TRBV6-6 with TRBJ2-1; maybe TRBD1 (5 bases). Germline V gene sequence: CDR1 MNHNY, CDR2 SVGAGI (reference sequence). Trimming left V 6 bases short and J 10 bases short, with 7 bases between. The CDR3 covers 10 residues. The CDR3 loop reads CASRGREQFF. DNA of the CDR3: TGTGCCAGCAGGGGGCGAGAGCAGTTCTTC.

The V call is TRBV4-2, the J call TRBJ2-3; 7 bases are shared with TRBD2. CDR1 is LGHNA, CDR2 YNFKEQ, per germline. The V and J ends lost 0 bases and 1 base, in that order; junction bases with no gene match: 4. The CDR3 runs to 16 residues. The CDR3 sequence: CASSQDYGLGTDTQYF. CDR3 DNA sequence: TGTGCCAGCAGCCAAGATTACGGACTAGGCACAGATACGCAGTATTTT.